This T cell receptor beta chain was identified during a study of cytomegalovirus exposure and HLA in healthy donors. Measured with immunoSEQ multiplex PCR; TCRdb has only the in-frame clones, and not every one. The profile covers roughly 150,000 clones, with 95% to 97% appearing a single time and around 0.9% taken by the ten largest. The specimen was PBMCs. The sequence was obtained from a woman between 18 and 30 years old in good health and CMV-seronegative.

CDR3 nucleotide sequence: TGTGCCAGCAGCGTAGAGCCGGGACAGGTGGCTAGCGGGGGACACAATGAGCAGTTCTTC. The encoded protein is CASSVEPGQVASGGHNEQFF. The rearrangement joins TRBV9 to TRBJ2-1, with 10 bases identical to TRBD2. V lost 0 bases, J lost 5 bases, and 17 bases stayed unmatched. CDR1 and CDR2 from the germline V gene are SGDLS and YYNGEE. The CDR3 is 20 residues long. Using reference TRBV9 and TRBJ2-1 for the parts outside the CDR3, the full variable domain is DSGVTQTPKHLITATGQRVTLRCSPRSGDLSVYWYQQSLDQGLQFLIQYYNGEERAKGNILERFSAQQFPDLHSELNLSSLELGDSALYFCASSVEPGQVASGGHNEQFFGPGTRLTVL.